This T cell receptor (beta chain) was sequenced for a study of response to subunit inactivated influenza vaccine. The CDR3 totals 12 residues. The germline CDR1 and CDR2 sequences are MNHEY and SMNVEV (reference sequence). V lost 6 bases to trimming and J lost 5 bases, with 7 bases between them. From the RT-PCR reads, TCRdb called clonotypes with MiXCR, one entry per CDR3 protein. The sample includes around 600,000 distinct CDR3 sequences, around 10% seen only once; the top ten take 9.5% to 12%. These data were also filed under a second study, of T cells expressing NK-cell markers. That study adds: cDNA encoding TCR beta was synthesized via 5'RACE template switching incorporating UMIs. Out of eight donors sequenced, seven tested HCMV-seropositive and the remaining one seronegative. The dominant NKG2C+ clonotypes represented 1.0-7.0% of CD8+ T cells in 6 or 7 donors. In several donors, dominant clonotypes made up about 28.3-65% of CD3+CD56-NKG2C+ cells. Whether expanded NKG2C-expressing T cell clones recognize HCMV is unknown.

The J gene is TRBJ1-4, the V gene TRBV27, with unresolved D. The sample was PBMCs from blood, taken on the day of vaccination. The receptor was derived from a man aged 50 or older who received an inactivated influenza vaccine. The CDR3 reads CASRQQNEKLFF. In DNA form, the CDR3 reads TGTGCCAGCAGGCAGCAGAATGAAAAACTGTTTTTT.